These 11 T cell receptor beta chains were all obtained from the same sample, sequenced in a study of beta chain features in type 1 diabetes (dated by TCRdb to between 2017 and 2018). Library preparation employed the immunoSEQ multiplex PCR assay. The entire amount of isolated RNA was reverse transcribed using the High Capacity cDNA Reverse Transcription Kit, so the sequenced TCRB transcripts were expressed ones. TCRdb carries this immuneACCESS record with in-frame sequences only. Its versions omit some clonotypes, under half of them owing to an unresolved V gene in the studies checked, with the rest unexplained. A total of about half a million clones appear in this sample, over 9.5% of them only once. The ten largest clones capture approximately 0.045% of the sample. Sequences were obtained from naive CD4+ T cells from blood. What the cell subset or site label conveys for this sample: true naive CD4+ T cells. These receptors were collected from a woman aged 18-35 years in good health.

In its sample, this clone was seen a few times. The rearrangement uses TRBV13 and TRBJ1-1; TRBD1 matches 8 bases. The V segment lost 4 bases and the J segment 2 bases; nucleotides outside the gene matches: 6. Germline CDR1 PRHDT, CDR2 FYEKMQ (reference sequence). The length of the CDR3 is 15 residues. The DNA for the CDR3 is TGTGCCAGCAGCTCCAGACAGGGGCTCAACACTGAAGCTTTCTTT. It yields the protein CASSSRQGLNTEAFF.

This clone was observed a handful of times. This sequence joins TRBV4-3 and TRBJ2-7; 8 bases map to TRBD1. J gave up 6 bases and V 3 bases, and 10 bases lay outside the gene matches. The CDR3 sequence is 15 residues long. Germline lookup yields CDR1 LGHNA and CDR2 YSLEER. In DNA, the CDR3 is TGCGCCAGCAGCCAGGTGGACAGGGACCGATCCGAGCAGTACTTC. This encodes CASSQVDRDRSEQYF.

This clone was detected once. This chain uses TRBV7-9 with TRBJ2-1, with 11 positions matching TRBD2. The CDR3 runs to 17 residues. Germline trimming cut 5 bases from V and 5 bases from J; bases unmatched to any gene: 11. Looked up from germline, CDR1 is SEHNR and CDR2 is FQNEAQ (reference sequence). Here the CDR3 DNA reads TGTGCCAGCAGCCCCCGTCTAGCGGGAGGTGGTCACAATGAGCAGTTCTTC. Its translation is CASSPRLAGGGHNEQFF.

This clone has more than one count but fewer than ten. V gene TRBV10-2 combines with J gene TRBJ2-7; unclear D gene. From germline, CDR1 is WSHSY and CDR2 SAAADI. V was clipped by 5 bases and J by 2 bases, with 10 bases between them. The CDR3 contains 13 residues. The CDR3 loop is CASSRVFPYEQYF. The CDR3 DNA follows: TGCGCCAGCAGTCGGGTTTTTCCCTACGAGCAGTACTTC.

The chain carries TRBV7-9 and TRBJ2-1, with a possible D match to TRBD1 (5 bases). V lost 3 bases, J lost 7 bases, and 19 bases lay in between. Germline-derived CDR1 and CDR2 are SEHNR and FQNEAQ (reference sequence). The CDR3 is 16 residues long. The CDR3 sequence: CASSFLKGEIRNEQFF. Here the CDR3 DNA reads TGTGCCAGCAGCTTCCTTAAAGGGGAAATAAGGAATGAGCAGTTCTTC.

The chain employs TRBV27 and TRBJ2-3; tentatively, D is TRBD1 (5 bases). CDR3 length equals 15 residues. With 6 bases removed from V and 3 bases from J, the gap between germline ends came to 16 bases. The V gene's germline CDR1 is MNHEY and CDR2 SMNVEV (reference sequence). CDR3 in DNA: TGTGCCAGCAGCGCCAGGGCCATCGGGACAGATACGCAGTATTTT. This codes for CASSARAIGTDTQYF.

This chain uses TRBV28 with TRBJ2-7; possibly TRBD1 for D (5 bases). This CDR3 contains 12 residues. CDR1 is MDHEN, CDR2 SYDVKM, per germline. V shed 4 bases and J shed 9 bases, with 13 bases lying between them. The CDR3 spells CASSSDTQGQYV. CDR3 coding DNA: TGTGCCAGCAGTTCGGACACCCAGGGGCAGTACGTC.

This clone appeared a few times. The chain employs TRBV11-3 and TRBJ2-3; 7 bases fit TRBD2. This CDR3 region has 17 residues. V trimming: 5 bases; J trimming: 1 base; junction bases outside the gene matches: 12. The germline CDR1 and CDR2 sequences are SGHNT and YENEEA. The CDR3 sequence is CASSQTPSGGRTDTQYF. The CDR3 coding sequence is TGTGCCAGCAGCCAAACCCCTAGCGGAGGCCGCACAGATACGCAGTATTTT.

Only a few counts were recorded for this clone. The rearrangement joins TRBV29-1 to TRBJ2-1; D perhaps matches TRBD1 (5 bases). CDR3 length equals 13 residues. V was shortened by 7 bases and J by 2 bases, with 12 bases between the two germline ends. Germline V gene data show CDR1 as SQVTM and CDR2 as ANQGSEA. DNA for the CDR3: TGCAGCGCCGTAAAAGGGGCCTACAATGAGCAGTTCTTC. The encoded protein is CSAVKGAYNEQFF.

This clone was counted between two and nine times. This specimen includes other DNA sequences encoding the same CDR3. V usage is TRBV9 and J usage is TRBJ2-1; TRBD2 matches 10 bases. Germline V gives CDR1 SGDLS, CDR2 YYNGEE. The CDR3 length is 15 residues. The ends lost 0 bases at V and 4 bases at J; junction bases unmatched: 1. The CDR3 sequence is CASSVDSGRYNEQFF. CDR3 nucleotide sequence: TGTGCCAGCAGCGTAGATAGCGGGAGGTACAATGAGCAGTTCTTC.

This clone occurred a few times. The rearrangement uses TRBV7-9 and TRBJ1-1; tentatively, D is TRBD1 (6 bases). V was cut by 5 bases and J by 1 base, with 20 bases left in between. The CDR3 totals 17 residues. CDR1 is SEHNR, CDR2 FQNEAQ, per germline (reference sequence). CDR3 bases: TGTGCCAGCAGCCCGCGGCCCGGACAGACACGGAACACTGAAGCTTTCTTT. Translating it yields CASSPRPGQTRNTEAFF.